This entry describes one TCR beta chain. The sample holds a few counts of this clone. Its antigen is not yet known. Base quality data are lacking; no much larger clone is found one base away. The sample belongs to a study of cytomegalovirus exposure and HLA in healthy donors (dated by TCRdb to the late 2010s). Describing the broader study: In an earlier analysis of approximately 500 of the donors, 276 Gb of sequence data and roughly 100 million unique TCR beta sequences from roughly 190 million T cells were reported. Around 300 gigabases of sequencing data and tens of millions of unique TCR sequences were included in an early release covering roughly 600 HLA-typed donors. Of the approximately 400 genotyped donors, 70% to 90% were placed in the genetic ancestry cluster associated with self-reported Caucasian donors. The study aimed to test whether signatures of past pathogen exposure could be identified by cataloging public T cell receptors. The study used immunosequencing to profile the T cell repertoires of more than 650 subjects and linked those repertoires to cytomegalovirus serostatus. A separate validation cohort of some 130 different subjects was used in addition to the roughly 640-subject first cohort. To predict cytomegalovirus infection status, the study combined high-throughput TCR immunosequencing, statistical association of individual TCRs with disease status, and machine learning. In a later analysis, previously published TCR beta repertoires from roughly 710 donors were re-analyzed and high-resolution HLA genotyping was added so that TCR occurrence patterns could be studied. Rather than drawing on any new phenotypic data, the later analysis identified candidate immune exposures from TCR beta sequences and the way those sequences occurred across donors. An earlier analysis of around 580 of the donors used high-throughput TCR beta sequencing to judge whether each TCR beta V gene segment behaved as functional or pseudogenic. Donor age, sex, ethnicity and CMV serostatus were compiled alongside the repertoire data. A later genetic analysis took genome-wide SNP genotypes for about three fifths of the 666 donors and used that subset as a discovery cohort. All discovery cohort repertoires had been generated on a single sequencing platform. Class I and class II HLA loci were covered by the typing at four-digit resolution. Typing coverage varied by locus: roughly 629-630 donors for A, B, C, DRB1 and DQB1; 500 to 550 for DQA1; 606 for DPA1; 450 to 480 for DPB1. Roughly 5 DR-DQ haplotypes were handled as single units for association and clustering because linkage in the cohort was strong. Across approximately 400 genotyped donors of the cohort, an average of approximately 200,000 unique TCR beta nucleotide sequences per donor were sequenced, and roughly a sixth of those sequences were non-productive. What the study reported, not specific to this receptor: A later analysis found that TCR association rates varied across HLA loci, with DRB1 alleles showing the most associated TCRs and HLA-C alleles the fewest. A cluster of highly shared sequence variants was judged likely to represent a technical artifact of the sequencing pipeline. Broadly in line with IMGT annotations, most TCR beta V segments showed up in productive rearrangements about 87% or about 30% of the time in an earlier analysis of some 590 of the donors. Most TCR sequences were seen in very few donors, while some public TCRs were found in many individuals. In vitro tests confirmed that three of the cytomegalovirus-associated TCR beta chains recognize cytomegalovirus antigens. A further reported finding was that TCR beta sequences accurately predicted the HLA-A and HLA-B alleles for most subjects in the first cohort. Most CMV-associated TCR beta chains appeared to be HLA-restricted in a later analysis, and the HLA associations seemed to be driven largely by CMV exposure. Some IMGT-functional V segments, including TRBV6-2 and TRBV6-3, could not be told apart with the 87-base-pair reads, so those segments were excluded. HLA typing was unavailable for some donors at each locus, so association tests used only the typed subset. In a later genetic analysis, a missense DCLRE1C variant was associated with V-gene and J-gene trimming of TCR beta chains, and the association was replicated in an independent cohort. In a later analysis, several top co-occurrence clusters were reported to appear linked to parvovirus B19, influenza, CMV and Epstein-Barr virus. Presence/absence analyses assumed roughly uniform sequencing depth across donors, an assumption that may not hold. The authors suggested that the approach could potentially be extended to other disease states and immunological phenotypes. The study gave a list of some 150 TCR beta chains associated with cytomegalovirus. When HLA alleles, especially DR and DQ, strongly co-occurred, attributing TCR associations to individual alleles was difficult. The classifier was reported to diagnose cytomegalovirus status with high specificity and sensitivity in both the original cohort and the validation cohort. The only immune exposure information available for the cohort was CMV serostatus. According to a later genetic analysis, donors in an Asian-associated ancestry cluster had fewer N-insertions in productive TCRs than the approximately 690-donor mean. In a later analysis, HLA-associated TCR beta chains were found to be more clonally expanded and to have lower generation probabilities than equally common non-associated chains. This cohort had only TCR beta chains sequenced, and the lack of alpha or paired-chain data limited which features could be detected. The earlier analysis of 450 to 700 of the donors excluded some 15 rarely observed V segments, including chromosome 9 orphons, because counts were too low. A later analysis associated approximately 17,000 TCR beta sequences with specific HLA alleles at a false discovery rate of 0.05. Linkage disequilibrium might explain the correlated functional status among segregating V segments, but an unknown experimental factor could not be excluded.

CDR1 SGHDT and CDR2 YYEEEE are derived from the germline V gene. Trimming removed 7 bases from V and 2 bases from J; the gene matches leave 17 bases unexplained. From cysteine to phenylalanine, the CDR3 is 18 amino acids long. The DNA shown is the 54-base CDR3, in frame from base 1. Library generation was performed with the immunoSEQ multiplex PCR assay. The multiplex PCR relied on a mix of 60 forward primers for TCR Vbeta segments and 13 reverse primers for TCR Jbeta segments. Amplification of the CDR3 region of rearranged TCR beta genes was performed with a multiplex PCR assay on genomic DNA. On the Illumina HiSeq System, the amplified TCR beta libraries were sequenced as 87-base-pair reads. Processing in the source paper ran as follows. Across the 600 to 700 repertoires, a later analysis counted some 80 million unique TCR beta chains, roughly 11 million of which were shared by at least two donors. To remove PCR and sequencing errors, raw reads were error-corrected and collapsed into unique sequences using a nearest-neighbor algorithm that merged closely related sequences. Alignment of CDR3 sequences to IMGT reference sequences was used to assign V, D and J gene segments. For a sequence to be retained, a match of at least six nucleotides was required to both a V gene segment and a J gene segment. Rearrangements were called productive when the CDR3 lacked stop codons and stayed in frame with V and J; all others were non-productive. Following IMGT convention, CDR3 was defined as the stretch from the second conserved V-encoded cysteine to the conserved J-encoded phenylalanine. The earlier analysis of about 610 of the donors excluded any sequence lacking an unambiguous match to a single V gene segment. An earlier analysis of fewer than 750 of the donors called V segments functional above 56.7% productive rearrangements and segregating when the between-donor standard deviation exceeded 5%. A statistical classification framework was developed to diagnose cytomegalovirus status using the catalog of TCR beta chain sequences. A later analysis assigned V and J genes by comparing TCR nucleotide sequences with IMGT/GENE-DB human TR gene sequences. Using the TCRdist pipeline, a later analysis assigned CDR3 sequences along with most-parsimonious VDJ recombination scenarios. A later analysis defined each TCR beta chain by its CDR3 amino acid sequence plus V-gene family, and excluded reads lacking a unique V-gene family. A later analysis removed 592 highly shared, low-generation-probability nucleotide sequences to deal with suspected cross-contamination and a sequencing artifact. In a later analysis, a clonal expansion index for each public chain was calculated from normalized within-repertoire ranks of inferred template counts. A later analysis computed generation probabilities with a VDJ recombination model fitted to out-of-frame rearrangements, and checked the results against IGoR. In a later analysis, TCR-TCR, TCR-HLA and TCR-CMV co-occurrence was scored with hypergeometric tests, and a repertoire-size bias correction was applied to TCR pairs. In a later analysis, false discovery rates were estimated by permuting HLA or CMV assignments 20 times. In a later analysis, co-occurring TCRs were grouped with DBSCAN, and TCRdist sequence similarity was added when clustering was performed within HLA-allele-positive subsets. Repertoires with fewer than 30,000 or more than 120,000 public chains, plus five repertoires with anomalous nucleotide sharing, were excluded from co-occurrence clustering. TCRdb provides this immuneACCESS table in a form limited to in-frame rearrangements. Some clones are lacking; in checked studies, under half of them reflect an unresolved V gene, and why the rest are absent is not known. V, J and clone size were drawn from that table, and D and trimming were deduced from the DNA. Across this sample there are more than 95,000 clones, with around 10% seen only once. The biggest ten clones account for approximately 6.1% of the sample.

The cohort was made up of 666 healthy bone marrow donors. At the time of sampling, all cohort members were nominally healthy, though unrecorded immune exposures were likely present. The donor was CMV seropositive and was included in the group of almost 300 seropositive cohort members. Every donor gave a peripheral blood sample, and the peripheral blood mononuclear cells from that sample were used for TCR beta sequencing. Genomic DNA extraction from the blood cell samples was performed with the Qiagen DNeasy Blood Extraction Kit. The source is a man aged 40-49 years in good health and CMV-seropositive. Source material: PBMCs. The rearrangement combines TRBV5-6 with TRBJ2-3, with 9 junctional bases fitting TRBD2. The CDR3: CASSPIKSGRRVTDTQYF. The nucleotide sequence reads as follows: TGTGCCAGCTCTCCGATCAAAAGCGGGAGGCGGGTCACAGATACGCAGTATTTT.